These 18 T cell receptor beta chains were sequenced from one sample in a study of Graves' ophthalmopathy and Graves' hyperthyroidism. RNA transcripts were the source from which TCR beta CDR3 regions were amplified. RT-PCR was first run with HTBI primers, then multiplex PCR in a second round. TCRdb fed the multiplex PCR reads into MiXCR, producing one record per CDR3 protein. This table holds a few hundred thousand distinct CDR3 sequences, 15% to 17% found once. The sample comprised peripheral blood. All receptors come from a woman aged 18-35 years with stable Graves' hyperthyroidism.

This clonotype has at least ten counts. This chain uses TRBV6-2 or TRBV6-3 with TRBJ1-5; no firm D call. With 4 bases removed from V and 5 bases from J, the gap between germline ends came to 15 bases. Germline CDR1 is MNHEY and CDR2 is SVGEGT. This CDR3 is 15 amino acids long. In DNA form, the CDR3 reads TGTGCCAGCAGTTCCCCATTCCGGGCGGATCAGCCCCAGCATTTT. Translated: CASSSPFRADQPQHF.

This clonotype has at least ten counts. The chain couples TRBV6-5 to TRBJ2-5; weak D call: TRBD2 (6 bases). Germline V lookup: CDR1 MNHEY, CDR2 SVGAGI. V was cut by 0 bases and J by 2 bases, with 7 bases left in between. The length of the CDR3 is 14 residues. The CDR3 spells CASSYSEGQETQYF. In nucleotides, the CDR3 is TGTGCCAGCAGTTACTCGGAGGGGCAAGAGACCCAGTACTTC.

V gene TRBV13 combines with J gene TRBJ2-7; D remains ambiguous. Germline V gene data show CDR1 as PRHDT and CDR2 as FYEKMQ (reference sequence). The CDR3 is made up of 16 amino acids. V lost 3 bases, J lost 2 bases, and 17 bases lay in between. The CDR3 protein is CASSFQIGRFAYEQYF. The DNA for the CDR3 is TGTGCCAGCAGCTTTCAAATCGGCAGGTTCGCCTACGAGCAGTACTTC.

This clonotype turned up a few times. This sequence joins TRBV5-1 and TRBJ2-2; TRBD1 agrees at 9 bases. Trimming cost V 7 bases and J 6 bases; bases outside gene matches: 10. Germline-derived CDR1 and CDR2 are SGHRS and YFSETQ. The CDR3 runs to 15 residues. CDR3 DNA sequence: TGCGCCAGCCTTACCGGGACAGGGATCTCCGGGGAGCTGTTTTTT. It specifies CASLTGTGISGELFF.

Regarding this clonotype: Because the CDR3 is missing its conserved closing phenylalanine or tryptophan, this is likely a read error. Because the CDR3's place on the DNA is in doubt, the DNA is left out and the CDR3 is given as listed by TCRdb. V gene TRBV6-2 or TRBV6-3 combines with J gene TRBJ1-1; the D call of TRBD1 is as the table states it, not checked on the DNA. Germline lookup yields CDR1 MNHEY and CDR2 SVGEGT. The CDR3 is 15 amino acids long, termini counted. The CDR3 loop is CASSYSTGKNTEACL.

The chain links TRBV5-1 to TRBJ2-2; a possible D gene is TRBD1 (5 bases). The V end lost 1 base, the J end lost 3 bases, and 16 bases lay between the germline ends. Germline CDR1 reads SGHRS; CDR2 reads YFSETQ. The CDR3 is 17 residues long. CDR3 sequence reads: CASSLYGAGMDTGELFF. The CDR3 DNA follows: TGCGCCAGCAGCTTGTACGGTGCAGGGATGGACACCGGGGAGCTGTTTTTT.

The genes are TRBV4-2 and TRBJ1-1; tentative D call: TRBD1 (6 bases). The CDR3 has 18 amino acids. Per germline, CDR1 LGHNA and CDR2 YNFKEQ. Trimming left V 3 bases short and J 0 bases short, with 20 bases between. The CDR3 here is CASSHPYRDTGLNTEAFF. The CDR3 DNA reads as TGTGCCAGCAGCCATCCCTACAGGGATACGGGACTGAACACTGAAGCTTTCTTT.

About this clonotype: A much larger clone lies one base from this, so it may be a read error. The chain combines TRBV1 with TRBJ1-1; the D call TRBD1 from the table was never checked on the DNA. TRBV1 is flagged as a pseudogene. The CDR3 loop spans 14 amino acids. The chain's CDR3 is CTSKSGQPNTEAFF. The CDR3 DNA follows: TGTACCAGCAAGTCGGGACAGCCCAACACTGAAGCTTTCTTT.

The chain's CDR3 is CASSQGVGFYGYTF. The CDR3 nucleotides are TGTGCCAGCAGCCAAGGGGTGGGCTTCTATGGCTACACCTTC. The chain carries TRBV4-2 and TRBJ1-2, with D unresolved. Trimming removed 1 base at V and 4 bases at J, with 10 bases between. The germline V gene has CDR1 LGHNA and CDR2 YNFKEQ. CDR3 size: 14 residues.

This clonotype has at least ten counts. The rearrangement uses TRBV27 and TRBJ1-1; 9 bases map to TRBD1. V lost 4 bases, J lost 1 base, and 10 bases stayed unmatched. There are 17 residues in the CDR3. Per germline, CDR1 MNHEY and CDR2 SMNVEV (reference sequence). DNA of the CDR3: TGTGCCAGCAGTTCCCTCGGGACAGGGTTTAAGAACACTGAAGCTTTCTTT. This gives the protein CASSSLGTGFKNTEAFF.

This clonotype was counted at least ten times. This sequence joins TRBV5-1 and TRBJ1-2, with 7 bases lining up with TRBD1. The V segment lost 5 bases and the J segment 4 bases; nucleotides outside the gene matches: 5. The CDR3 sequence is 13 residues long. Germline V gives CDR1 SGHRS, CDR2 YFSETQ. The CDR3 here is CASRWGQPYGYTF. CDR3 DNA: TGCGCCAGCAGATGGGGACAGCCCTATGGCTACACCTTC.

The table lists this clonotype with many counts. The CDR3 region is CASTRGWNTEAFF. Written as DNA, the CDR3 is TGTGCCAGCACCCGAGGATGGAACACTGAAGCTTTCTTT. The chain is built from TRBV12-3 or TRBV12-4 and TRBJ1-1; D not certain. V gave up 7 bases and J gave up 1 base, with 10 bases separating them. The CDR3 is 13 amino acids.

This clonotype was counted many times. The chain uses TRBV4-2 and TRBJ1-2; tentative D call: TRBD1 (5 bases). The CDR3 length is 15 residues. Trimming took off 4 bases at V and 4 bases at J, with 16 bases between the two ends. CDR1 LGHNA and CDR2 YNFKEQ come from the germline V gene. The CDR3 DNA follows: TGTGCCAGCAGCCCCTTGGGGGAACGTAGCTATGGCTACACCTTC. Its protein product is CASSPLGERSYGYTF.

This clonotype was seen ten or more times. The chain recombines TRBV4-2 with TRBJ2-5, with D possibly being TRBD1 or TRBD2 (5 bases each). The V gene lost 5 bases and the J gene lost 4 bases, with 11 bases spanning the gap. The germline CDR1 and CDR2 sequences are LGHNA and YNFKEQ. The CDR3 loop spans 13 amino acids. As DNA, the CDR3 is TGTGCCAGCAGCGGGGGACGGGGAGAGACCCAGTACTTC. Its translation is CASSGGRGETQYF.

This clonotype appeared many times. The V and J genes are TRBV19 and TRBJ1-1; 8 nucleotides line up with TRBD1. After removal of 4 bases from V and 0 bases from J, the junction contained 10 bases not matched to a gene. The CDR3 consists of 17 residues. Germline-derived CDR1 and CDR2 are LNHDA and SQIVND (reference sequence). CDR3 residues: CASSTTGALLMNTEAFF. The CDR3 bases are TGTGCCAGTAGTACGACAGGGGCCCTTCTGATGAACACTGAAGCTTTCTTT. Together with reference TRBV19 and TRBJ1-1, the CDR3 gives the full variable domain: DGGITQSPKYLFRKEGQNVTLSCEQNLNHDAMYWYRQDPGQGLRLIYYSQIVNDFQKGDIAEGYSVSREKKESFPLTVTSAQKNPTAFYLCASSTTGALLMNTEAFFGQGTRLTVV.

Worth noting for this clonotype: An end of the junction differs from the germline gene, which may be a read error. The J gene is TRBJ1-1, the V gene TRBV6-1, with D maybe TRBD1 (6 bases). CDR1 is MNHNS, CDR2 SASEGT, per germline. The CDR3 runs 13 residues. CDR3 sequence: CGGAGVWGTDAFF. In nucleotides, the CDR3 is TGTGGCGGGGCAGGGGTATGGGGCACTGATGCTTTCTTT.

This clonotype was recorded at least ten times. The CDR3 loop is CASSVGQGVSGELFF. Here the CDR3 DNA reads TGTGCCAGCAGCGTTGGACAGGGTGTTAGCGGGGAGCTGTTTTTT. V gene TRBV9 combines with J gene TRBJ2-2, with 8 bases fitting TRBD1. Germline CDR1 reads SGDLS; CDR2 reads YYNGEE. The CDR3 has 15 residues. The ends lost 2 bases at V and 7 bases at J; junction bases unmatched: 7.

This clonotype was counted at least ten times. The CDR3 sequence: CASSLLGGARTGELFF. For the CDR3, the DNA is TGTGCCAGCAGCTTACTCGGGGGGGCGCGGACCGGGGAGCTGTTTTTT. The chain recombines TRBV7-3 with TRBJ2-2; 8 nucleotides agree with TRBD2. The germline CDR1 and CDR2 sequences are SGHTA and FQGTGA. V gave up 2 bases and J gave up 5 bases; unmatched junction bases: 7. The CDR3 contains 16 residues.